The 15 T cell receptor beta chains below all came from one sample that was sequenced in a study of cytomegalovirus exposure and HLA in healthy donors. The study ran its PCR with 60 Vbeta and 13 Jbeta primers. Sequenced by immunoSEQ multiplex PCR; TCRdb stores in-frame clones only, minus some. The specimen's table records tens of thousands of clones. The sample comprised PBMCs. These receptors all stem from a male donor in good health and CMV-seronegative.

The rearrangement links TRBV2 to TRBJ1-2, with a tentative D call TRBD1 (6 bases). This CDR3 comprises 17 residues. Germline V lookup: CDR1 SNHLY, CDR2 FYNNEI. V was pared by 2 bases and J by 1 base, with 17 bases between. CDR3 DNA: TGTGCCAGCAGTGAATTGGGGCCGGCAGGGGTTAACTATGGCTACACCTTC. Translation: CASSELGPAGVNYGYTF.

The chain recombines TRBV28 with TRBJ2-7, with D maybe TRBD1 (5 bases). With 6 bases removed from V and 6 bases from J, the gap between germline ends came to 9 bases. This CDR3 contains 11 residues. Germline CDR1 reads MDHEN; CDR2 reads SYDVKM. In DNA, the CDR3 is TGTGCCAGCAGCCTAGGGGCCGAGCAGTACTTC. The encoded protein is CASSLGAEQYF.

The chain has TRBV2 and TRBJ2-3; weak D call: TRBD1 (5 bases). CDR1 is SNHLY and CDR2 is FYNNEI in the germline V gene. Deletions cut 3 bases from V and 5 bases from J, with 15 bases between. The length of the CDR3 is 15 residues. The CDR3 sequence is CASSESRAPGDTQYF. Written as DNA, the CDR3 is TGTGCCAGCAGTGAGTCCAGGGCGCCCGGAGATACGCAGTATTTT.

The chain is built from TRBV10-3 and TRBJ1-4, with D possibly matching TRBD1 (5 bases). V lost 7 bases and J lost 3, with 9 bases in between. The CDR3 loop spans 13 amino acids. Per the germline V gene, CDR1 is ENHRY and CDR2 is SYGVKD. In nucleotides, the CDR3 is TGTGCCATCAATGGGGCCCCTAATGAAAAACTGTTTTTT. It yields the protein CAINGAPNEKLFF.

The V gene is TRBV9, the J gene TRBJ2-3; 8 nucleotides line up with TRBD2. Germline CDR1 is SGDLS and CDR2 is YYNGEE. CDR3 length: 16 residues. Losses at the gene ends were 1 base for V and 0 bases for J; bases not matched to a gene: 4. The CDR3 DNA reads as TGTGCCAGCAGCGTAAACTTAGCGGGAAGCACAGATACGCAGTATTTT. Translated, it gives CASSVNLAGSTDTQYF.

This chain uses TRBV29-1 with TRBJ2-5, with a tentative D call TRBD1 (6 bases). Between the trimmed V and J ends, which lost 3 bases and 6 bases, there was a span of 11 bases. The CDR3 is made up of 12 amino acids. CDR1 and CDR2 (germline): SQVTM, ANQGSEA. For the CDR3, the DNA is TGCAGCGTTGACTTACAGGGAAAGACCCAGTACTTC. This translates into CSVDLQGKTQYF.

The V gene is TRBV29-1, the J gene TRBJ2-7; weak D call: TRBD2 (6 bases). Trimming took 3 bases from V and 3 from J, leaving 18 bases between them. Per germline, CDR1 SQVTM and CDR2 ANQGSEA. CDR3 length: 15 amino acids. CDR3 sequence (DNA): TGCAGCGTTGAGGTCCCCGGCGGGGTCAACTACGAGCAGTACTTC. Its translation is CSVEVPGGVNYEQYF.

This chain links TRBV5-4 with TRBJ1-1; D unclear. The V gene lost 5 bases and the J gene lost 0 bases, with 11 bases spanning the gap. The V gene's germline CDR1 is SGHNT and CDR2 YYREEE (reference sequence). This CDR3 contains 14 residues. CDR3 sequence: CASRRESLNTEAFF. In DNA form, the CDR3 reads TGTGCCAGCAGACGGGAGAGCCTGAACACTGAAGCTTTCTTT. The complete variable domain, with remaining parts taken from reference TRBV5-4 and TRBJ1-1, reads ETGVTQSPTHLIKTRGQQVTLRCSSQSGHNTVSWYQQALGQGPQFIFQYYREEENGRGNFPPRFSGLQFPNYSSELNVNALELDDSALYLCASRRESLNTEAFFGQGTRLTVV.

The chain employs TRBV28 and TRBJ2-7; D gene ambiguous. The CDR3 consists of 12 residues. CDR1 MDHEN and CDR2 SYDVKM come from the germline V gene. V lost 6 bases and J lost 3, with 9 bases in between. The CDR3 region is CASRSSDYEQYF. The CDR3 DNA reads as TGTGCCAGCAGGTCCAGCGACTACGAGCAGTACTTC.

The chain employs TRBV4-3 and TRBJ2-1, with 9 bases that match TRBD2. The germline V gene encodes CDR1 LGHNA and CDR2 YSLEER. J gave up 9 bases and V 8 bases, and 2 bases lay outside the gene matches. The CDR3 runs to 11 residues. This CDR3 is CASRGGGEQFF. The CDR3 region has the DNA TGCGCCAGCCGCGGGGGGGGTGAGCAGTTCTTC.

The chain couples TRBV28 to TRBJ2-3, with D perhaps matching TRBD2 (6 bases). Germline V gives CDR1 MDHEN, CDR2 SYDVKM. The CDR3 is 16 residues long. The ends were cut back, 6 bases at V and 2 bases at J, with 18 bases in the middle. The CDR3, as DNA: TGTGCCAGCAGGAATGCCGGGACGGGGGACACAGATACGCAGTATTTT. This encodes CASRNAGTGDTDTQYF.

This chain links TRBV7-9 with TRBJ1-1; D perhaps matches TRBD1 (5 bases). Germline loops: CDR1 SEHNR, CDR2 FQNEAQ (reference sequence). The CDR3 runs to 16 residues. V was shortened by 0 bases and J by 11 bases, with 22 bases between the two germline ends. The CDR3, as DNA: TGTGCCAGCAGCTTAGCTAGCGGGGGATGGGAAAATTCGGCTTTCTTT. Its translation: CASSLASGGWENSAFF. Variable domain in full (rest from reference TRBV7-9 and TRBJ1-1): DTGVSQNPRHKITKRGQNVTFRCDPISEHNRLYWYRQTLGQGPEFLTYFQNEAQLEKSRLLSDRFSAERPKGSFSTLEIQRTEQGDSAMYLCASSLASGGWENSAFFGQGTRLTVV.

This chain connects TRBV5-1 to TRBJ2-7; 7 nucleotides line up with TRBD1. The CDR3 extends over 13 amino acids. From germline, CDR1 is SGHRS and CDR2 YFSETQ. V was clipped by 5 bases and J by 5 bases; unmatched bases: 7. The CDR3 loop reads CASSEDRWDEQYF. CDR3 coding DNA: TGCGCCAGCAGTGAGGACAGGTGGGACGAGCAGTACTTC.

The chain recombines TRBV28 with TRBJ1-2; D is perhaps TRBD1 (5 bases). The germline V gene encodes CDR1 MDHEN and CDR2 SYDVKM. CDR3 length equals 11 residues. V dropped 5 bases and J dropped 8 bases, with 9 bases sitting between them. The chain's CDR3 is CASSRTSGYTF. CDR3 DNA sequence: TGTGCCAGCAGTCGGACAAGCGGCTACACCTTC.

About this clone itself: This CDR3 is also generated by other DNA sequences in the sample. The chain has TRBV20-1 and TRBJ1-2; tentative D call: TRBD1 (5 bases). This CDR3 comprises 11 residues. Germline lookup yields CDR1 DFQATT and CDR2 SNEGSKA (reference sequence). V was cut by 6 bases and J by 11 bases, with 16 bases left in between. The CDR3 protein is CSASFGGVYTF. The CDR3 DNA reads TGCAGTGCATCGTTTGGGGGGGTTTACACCTTC.